This T cell receptor (beta chain) was recovered during a study of a mutant IDH1 vaccine in newly diagnosed glioma. Study information: The patients received vaccinations eight times, in weeks 1, 3, 5, 7, 11, 15, 19 and 23.

This clone was recorded only once. The target antigen is unknown. The CDR3 totals 14 residues. V was pared by 0 bases and J by 6 bases, with 1 base of the junction left unmatched. Per germline, CDR1 SGHTA and CDR2 FQGNSA. Sample time point: week 23, last vaccination. Each vaccine dose was 300 ug of mutant IDH1 20-mer peptide, with topical imiquimod. Generated by immunoSEQ multiplex PCR, the TCRdb table keeps only in-frame clones and is missing some. Of tens of thousands of clones in the sample, around 76% were seen once. This chain links TRBV7-2 with TRBJ2-1, with 8 bases lining up with TRBD2. Specimen: PBMCs, collected from a glioma patient whose treatment included an IDH1 peptide vaccine. The sequence derives from a man aged 50 or older with glioma. This chain's CDR3 is CASSLASGVNEQFF. The CDR3 DNA reads TGTGCCAGCAGCTTAGCTAGCGGGGTCAATGAGCAGTTCTTC.